These 27 T cell receptor beta chains originate from one sample sequenced in a study of blood T cell repertoires in COVID-19. Using immunoSEQ multiplex PCR, the repertoire was profiled, and TCRdb retains in-frame clones only, with some absent. The table lists 110,000 to 150,000 clones, 79% of them singletons. Sequenced material: peripheral blood. These receptor sequences come from a man in his fifties with active or convalescent COVID-19.

This clone was found a few times. The chain couples TRBV27 to TRBJ1-2; TRBD1 aligns across 10 bases. The CDR3 has 14 residues. J was trimmed by 3 bases and V by 5 bases; bases with no gene match: 3. Germline V gene data show CDR1 as MNHEY and CDR2 as SMNVEV (reference sequence). The CDR3 region is CASSPTGGDYGYTF. The DNA of the CDR3 is TGTGCCAGCAGTCCGACAGGGGGCGACTATGGCTACACCTTC.

The chain is built from TRBV7-8 and TRBJ2-1; the D is unclear. With 2 bases removed from V and 9 bases from J, the gap between germline ends came to 11 bases. CDR1 is SGHVS and CDR2 is FQNEAQ in the germline V gene. The CDR3 consists of 13 residues. The CDR3 reads CASSLTPYGEQFF. DNA of the CDR3: TGTGCCAGCAGCTTAACCCCGTACGGTGAGCAGTTCTTC. The full variable domain, in which reference TRBV7-8 and TRBJ2-1 provide the parts outside the CDR3, is GAGVSQSPRYKVAKRGQDVALRCDPISGHVSLFWYQQALGQGPEFLTYFQNEAQLDKSGLPSDRFFAERPEGSVSTLKIQRTQQEDSAVYLCASSLTPYGEQFFGPGTRLTVL.

This clone was seen only a few times. The CDR3 loop reads CASSLDRDTGELFF. As DNA, the CDR3 is TGTGCCAGCTCACTAGACAGAGACACCGGGGAGCTGTTTTTT. The V call is TRBV18, the J call TRBJ2-2; maybe TRBD1 (5 bases). This CDR3 comprises 14 residues. V was shortened by 4 bases and J by 3 bases, with 9 bases between the two germline ends. Germline assignment: CDR1 KGHSH and CDR2 LQKENI.

The chain joins TRBV7-2 to TRBJ2-7; 7 positions agree with TRBD2. The CDR3 is 15 amino acids. The trim removed 0 bases at V and 2 bases at J, leaving 4 bases unmatched. Germline-derived CDR1 and CDR2 are SGHTA and FQGNSA. The CDR3 DNA is TGTGCCAGCAGCTTAGCGACGGGAGGTCCCTACGAGCAGTACTTC. It codes for CASSLATGGPYEQYF.

Written as DNA, the CDR3 is TGTGCCAGCAGGCAGGGAAATCAGCCCCAGCATTTT. It encodes CASRQGNQPQHF. This sequence joins TRBV9 and TRBJ1-5; possibly TRBD1 for D (5 bases). This CDR3 has 12 residues. The germline V and J ends were trimmed by 5 bases and 4 bases, with 7 bases remaining between them. Germline loops: CDR1 SGDLS, CDR2 YYNGEE.

CDR3 bases: TGTGCCAGCAGCTTGGTCGGGGGGGAGTATAGCAATCAGCCCCAGCATTTT. Protein sequence: CASSLVGGEYSNQPQHF. The rearrangement joins TRBV5-5 to TRBJ1-5; TRBD1 might be the D (5 bases). The V and J ends lost 0 bases and 0 bases respectively, with 13 bases between them. The CDR3 is 17 amino acids. Germline CDR1 SGHKS, CDR2 YYEKEE (reference sequence).

This chain uses TRBV27 with TRBJ2-1; 14 bases line up with TRBD2. V gave up 7 bases and J gave up 6 bases; unmatched junction bases: 5. Looked up from germline, CDR1 is MNHEY and CDR2 is SMNVEV (reference sequence). CDR3 length: 15 amino acids. CDR3 sequence: CASNLGTSGGNEQFF. In nucleotides, the CDR3 is TGTGCCAGCAACCTAGGGACTAGCGGGGGCAATGAGCAGTTCTTC.

The CDR3 reads CATTTSAGSSYEQYF. In DNA, the CDR3 is TGTGCCACTACAACGTCAGCGGGTAGCTCCTACGAGCAGTACTTC. The chain links TRBV7-9 to TRBJ2-7, with a possible D match to TRBD2 (6 bases). The germline V gene encodes CDR1 SEHNR and CDR2 FQNEAQ (reference sequence). V was trimmed by 10 bases and J by 0 bases, leaving 19 bases between them. This CDR3 has 15 residues.

The rearrangement uses TRBV5-4 and TRBJ2-1; TRBD2 matches 13 bases. The CDR3 totals 16 residues. V dropped 2 bases and J dropped 9; count of bases not matched to a gene: 8. CDR1 and CDR2 from the germline V gene are SGHNT and YYREEE (reference sequence). The CDR3 DNA reads as TGTGCCAGCAGCTTAACCCGGACTAGCGGGAGAGTTGAGCAGTTCTTC. Translating it yields CASSLTRTSGRVEQFF.

The chain joins TRBV11-3 to TRBJ2-1, with D possibly being TRBD2 (5 bases). Germline V CDR1 and CDR2: SGHNT, YENEEA. The CDR3 is 14 amino acids. Trimming pared 3 bases from V and 5 bases from J, leaving 11 bases between. Here the CDR3 reads CASSLAGPHNEQFF. DNA for the CDR3: TGTGCCAGCAGCTTGGCGGGCCCCCACAATGAGCAGTTCTTC.

This rearrangement joins TRBV11-1 to TRBJ2-1; possible D gene TRBD2, 6 bases. The CDR3 contains 14 residues. The V end lost 5 bases, the J end lost 3 bases, and 11 bases lay between the germline ends. Germline CDR1 SGHAT, CDR2 FQDESV (reference sequence). The CDR3 sequence is CASSPGTDYNEQFF. Written as DNA, the CDR3 is TGTGCCAGCAGCCCCGGGACTGACTACAATGAGCAGTTCTTC.

The chain is built from TRBV7-9 and TRBJ2-4; D possibly corresponds to TRBD2 (6 bases). The CDR3 extends over 13 amino acids. Germline V CDR1 and CDR2: SEHNR, FQNEAQ (reference sequence). V was shortened by 4 bases and J by 6 bases, with 10 bases between the two germline ends. The CDR3 nucleotides are TGTGCCAGCAGCTCGGGGGACGCAAACATTCAGTACTTC. Its translation is CASSSGDANIQYF.

This clone was recorded a few times. The J gene is TRBJ2-1, the V gene TRBV6-2 or TRBV6-3; D is unclear. The length of the CDR3 is 13 residues. Germline V CDR1 and CDR2: MNHEY, SVGEGT. With 0 bases removed from V and 9 bases from J, the gap between germline ends came to 9 bases. The CDR3 DNA reads as TGTGCCAGCAGTTACTCGAAGACTGGTGAGCAGTTCTTC. Its translation is CASSYSKTGEQFF.

The J gene is TRBJ1-1, the V gene TRBV19, with 9 bases fitting TRBD1. This CDR3 contains 16 residues. Germline V gene lookup returns CDR1 LNHDA and CDR2 SQIVND (reference sequence). V shed 8 bases and J 0 bases; nucleotides not matched to a gene: 10. DNA of the CDR3: TGTGCCAGTCTAAGGGACAGGGATGTGATGAACACTGAAGCTTTCTTT. It yields the protein CASLRDRDVMNTEAFF.

In its sample, this clone was seen once. The chain recombines TRBV7-2 with TRBJ2-5; D gene ambiguous. Germline values: CDR1 SGHTA, CDR2 FQGNSA. V was clipped by 1 base and J by 5 bases, with 8 bases between them. The CDR3 runs 13 residues. The chain's CDR3 is CASSLGQAETQYF. CDR3 coding DNA: TGTGCCAGCAGCTTAGGGCAAGCGGAGACCCAGTACTTC.

V gene TRBV3-1 (or the pseudogene TRBV3-2) combines with J gene TRBJ2-7, with 7 bases that match TRBD2. The CDR3 covers 15 residues. V dropped 0 bases and J dropped 4; count of bases not matched to a gene: 6. Per the germline V gene, CDR1 is LGHDT and CDR2 is YNNKEL (reference sequence). CDR3 coding DNA: TGTGCCAGCAGCCAAGAGGCGGGAGTGGAGTACGAGCAGTACTTC. It encodes CASSQEAGVEYEQYF.

V and J are TRBV3-1 (or the pseudogene TRBV3-2) and TRBJ1-3; D is uncertain. This CDR3 is 14 amino acids long. Germline values: CDR1 LGHDT, CDR2 YNNKEL (reference sequence). Trimming removed 0 bases from V and 3 bases from J, with 6 bases in between. CDR3 protein: CASSQDGSGNTIYF. The CDR3 coding sequence is TGTGCCAGCAGCCAAGATGGTAGTGGAAACACCATATATTTT.

The J gene is TRBJ2-2, the V gene TRBV10-3; 10 bases agree with TRBD2. With 4 bases clipped from V and 3 bases from J, the junction kept 11 bases outside the gene matches. The CDR3 runs 18 residues. Looked up from germline, CDR1 is ENHRY and CDR2 is SYGVKD. The CDR3 nucleotides read TGTGCCATCAGTGTGTATATAGCGGGAGGTCGGGACACCGGGGAGCTGTTTTTT. This encodes CAISVYIAGGRDTGELFF.

This clone was seen more than once but under ten times. This rearrangement joins TRBV5-4 to TRBJ2-7; weak D call: TRBD2 (5 bases). CDR1 is SGHNT and CDR2 is YYREEE in the germline V gene (reference sequence). The CDR3 loop spans 13 amino acids. The V and J ends lost 0 bases and 7 bases respectively, with 11 bases between them. CDR3 nucleotides: TGTGCCAGCAGCTTGGACCCAAGGAGGGAGCAGTACTTC. Translating it yields CASSLDPRREQYF.

The rearrangement uses TRBV6-6 and TRBJ1-1; D remains ambiguous. This CDR3 is built from 13 residues. V lost 2 bases and J 3 bases, leaving 7 bases between the germline ends. Germline values: CDR1 MNHNY, CDR2 SVGAGI (reference sequence). CDR3 nucleotide sequence: TGTGCCAGCAGTTACGGGCAGGACACTGAAGCTTTCTTT. Residues: CASSYGQDTEAFF.

This clone was seen once. The V gene is TRBV6-5, the J gene TRBJ1-2; D is unclear. The CDR3 is 15 amino acids. Germline V gives CDR1 MNHEY, CDR2 SVGAGI. V was shortened by 6 bases and J by 6 bases, with 20 bases between the two germline ends. This CDR3 reads CASSLVGGGGDGYTF. CDR3 DNA: TGTGCCAGCAGCCTCGTTGGAGGTGGTGGGGATGGCTACACCTTC.

The rearrangement links TRBV7-2 to TRBJ2-7; tentatively, D is TRBD1 (5 bases). The germline V gene has CDR1 SGHTA and CDR2 FQGNSA. The CDR3 totals 15 residues. Trimming pared 2 bases from V and 0 bases from J, leaving 11 bases between. CDR3 protein: CASSLSGHRSYEQYF. CDR3 in DNA: TGTGCCAGCAGCTTATCAGGGCACCGCTCCTACGAGCAGTACTTC. Full variable domain (rest looked up from reference TRBV7-2 and TRBJ2-7): GAGVSQSPSNKVTEKGKDVELRCDPISGHTALYWYRQSLGQGLEFLIYFQGNSAPDKSGLPSDRFSAERTGGSVSTLTIQRTQQEDSAVYLCASSLSGHRSYEQYFGPGTRLTVT.

The gene calls are TRBV3-1 (or the pseudogene TRBV3-2) and TRBJ2-7; D may be TRBD1 (5 bases). Trimming took off 0 bases at V and 8 bases at J, with 14 bases between the two ends. This CDR3 is 14 amino acids long. The germline gives CDR1 LGHDT, CDR2 YNNKEL (reference sequence). As DNA, the CDR3 is TGTGCCAGCAGCCAAGACATCGGCAGGGCGCAGCAGTACTTC. It is translated as CASSQDIGRAQQYF.

V gene TRBV10-3 combines with J gene TRBJ1-1, with 11 nucleotides matching TRBD1. CDR1 and CDR2 from the germline V gene are ENHRY and SYGVKD. V was pared by 8 bases and J by 2 bases, with 4 bases of the junction left unmatched. The CDR3 loop spans 14 amino acids. This CDR3 is CAIGQGAQNTEAFF. CDR3 sequence (DNA): TGTGCCATCGGACAGGGGGCGCAAAACACTGAAGCTTTCTTT.

The chain joins TRBV7-6 to TRBJ2-5, with 14 bases aligning to TRBD2. CDR1 SGHVS and CDR2 FNYEAQ come from the germline V gene. Trimming cost V 5 bases and J 5 bases; bases outside gene matches: 7. This CDR3 has 16 amino acids. Written as DNA, the CDR3 is TGTGCCAGCAGCCACAGACTAGCGGGAGGGGGTGAGACCCAGTACTTC. Translation gives CASSHRLAGGGETQYF. Looking up the rest from reference TRBV7-6 and TRBJ2-5 gives the full variable domain: GAGVSQSPRYKVTKRGQDVALRCDPISGHVSLYWYRQALGQGPEFLTYFNYEAQQDKSGLPNDRFSAERPEGSISTLTIQRTEQRDSAMYRCASSHRLAGGGETQYFGPGTRLLVL.

The chain couples TRBV19 to TRBJ1-1; a possible D gene is TRBD1 (5 bases). Trimming cost V 3 bases and J 5 bases, with 13 bases left between them. Germline loops: CDR1 LNHDA, CDR2 SQIVND (reference sequence). CDR3 length: 14 amino acids. CDR3 sequence: CASSMQGKGTEAFF. CDR3 coding DNA: TGTGCCAGTAGTATGCAGGGTAAGGGGACTGAAGCTTTCTTT.

V is TRBV7-8 and J is TRBJ1-3; TRBD1 matches at 7 bases. V trimming: 1 base; J trimming: 2 bases; junction bases outside the gene matches: 2. This CDR3 region has 15 residues. Germline CDR1 reads SGHVS; CDR2 reads FQNEAQ. The CDR3 sequence is CASSLGGGTGNTIYF. CDR3 nucleotide sequence: TGTGCCAGCAGCTTAGGAGGGGGCACTGGAAACACCATATATTTT.